Following are 2 T cell receptor beta chains from one sample sequenced in a study of T cells in Graves' hyperthyroidism and ophthalmopathy. TCR beta CDR3 sequences were amplified from RNA transcripts. Carried out on the TCR CDR3, a first-round RT-PCR used the HTBI primer set. TCRdb reanalysed the multiplex PCR reads using MiXCR and keeps one entry per CDR3 protein. The data contain hundreds of thousands of distinct CDR3 sequences, 40% to 55% of them seen just once; the ten biggest clones take up 8.2%. The sample consisted of peripheral blood or thyroid tissue (not recorded which). These receptors were collected from a woman aged 18-29 years with Graves' hyperthyroidism.

The sample holds a few counts of this clonotype. The chain links TRBV2 to TRBJ1-1; D is undetermined. There are 16 residues in the CDR3. CDR1 is SNHLY, CDR2 FYNNEI, per germline. V lost 7 bases to trimming and J lost 1 base, with 19 bases between them. The CDR3 region is CASIPAAGSTNTEAFF. CDR3 sequence (DNA): TGTGCCAGCATACCCGCGGCGGGCAGTACGAACACTGAAGCTTTCTTT.

This clonotype was observed at least ten times. The genes are TRBV2 and TRBJ2-7; no definite D call. The V gene's germline CDR1 is SNHLY and CDR2 FYNNEI. The CDR3 consists of 13 residues. Trimming stripped 4 bases from V and 2 bases from J, with 9 bases between. The DNA for the CDR3 is TGTGCCAGCAGTGTGGACCTTGCCTACGAGCAGTACTTC. It translates to CASSVDLAYEQYF.